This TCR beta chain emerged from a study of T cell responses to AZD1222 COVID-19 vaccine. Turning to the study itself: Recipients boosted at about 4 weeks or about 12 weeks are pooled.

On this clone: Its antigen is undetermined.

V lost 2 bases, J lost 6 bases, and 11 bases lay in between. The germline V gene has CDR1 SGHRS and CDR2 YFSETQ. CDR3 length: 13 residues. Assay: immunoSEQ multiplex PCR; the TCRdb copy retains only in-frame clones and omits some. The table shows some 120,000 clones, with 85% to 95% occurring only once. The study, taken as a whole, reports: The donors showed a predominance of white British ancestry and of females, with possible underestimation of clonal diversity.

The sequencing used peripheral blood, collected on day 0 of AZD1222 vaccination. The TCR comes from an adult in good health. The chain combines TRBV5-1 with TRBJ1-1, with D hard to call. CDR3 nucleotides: TGCGCCAGCAGCTTAGTACCCGAGGCTGAAGCTTTCTTT. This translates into CASSLVPEAEAFF.